These 27 T cell receptor beta chains share one sample of origin, sequenced in a study of shared clonotypes between healthy human individuals. The method was immunoSEQ multiplex PCR; TCRdb's version includes in-frame clones alone and lacks a portion of them. The repertoire has a few million clones, under 95% of them found once; the top ten carry 0.37%. What was sequenced was naive CD4+ T cells from PBMCs. As for subset: CD45RA+ positively selected. The receptor set was obtained from a man in his late teens or twenties in good health. Some clones in this sample may be carry-over from other donors' samples.

The gene calls are TRBV28 and TRBJ2-7; 9 nucleotides match TRBD2. This CDR3 comprises 18 residues. V lost 8 bases to trimming and J lost 2 bases; unmatched junction nucleotides: 19. The V gene's germline CDR1 is MDHEN and CDR2 SYDVKM. CDR3: CASPPGGLAGLFAYEQYF. The CDR3 nucleotides are TGTGCCAGCCCTCCCGGTGGGCTAGCGGGACTATTCGCCTACGAGCAGTACTTC. The full variable domain, completed using reference TRBV28 and TRBJ2-7, is DVKVTQSSRYLVKRTGEKVFLECVQDMDHENMFWYRQDPGLGLRLIYFSYDVKMKEKGDIPEGYSVSREKKERFSLILESASTNQTSMYLCASPPGGLAGLFAYEQYFGPGTRLTVT.

This chain uses TRBV6-4 with TRBJ2-6; D is undetermined. Deletions cut 6 bases from V and 0 bases from J, with 21 bases between. CDR3 length: 19 residues. The germline gives CDR1 MRHNA, CDR2 SNTAGT. The CDR3 DNA sequence: TGTGCCAGCAGCGATTTCCCCAAGCCCAATAACTCTGGGGCCAACGTCCTGACTTTC. It specifies CASSDFPKPNNSGANVLTF.

The chain uses TRBV30 and TRBJ2-1; 8 bases match TRBD2. The CDR3 runs 16 residues. With 3 bases clipped from V and 1 base from J, the junction kept 8 bases outside the gene matches. Germline CDR1 reads GTSNPN; CDR2 reads SVGIG (reference sequence). CDR3 in amino acids: CAWRGGTSGSYNEQFF. CDR3 sequence (DNA): TGTGCCTGGAGGGGGGGTACTAGCGGTTCCTACAATGAGCAGTTCTTC.

In regard to this clone: The sample has other DNA sequences that encode this CDR3 too. The chain has TRBV5-1 and TRBJ2-7, with TRBD1 matching over 11 bases. The CDR3 sequence is 14 residues long. Per germline, CDR1 SGHRS and CDR2 YFSETQ. The trim removed 2 bases at V and 5 bases at J, leaving 3 bases unmatched. DNA of the CDR3: TGCGCCAGCAGCTTAGGGACAGGGGGAAACGAGCAGTACTTC. Translation: CASSLGTGGNEQYF.

The chain carries TRBV7-8 and TRBJ2-1; 12 bases are shared with TRBD1. The ends lost 5 bases at V and 8 bases at J; junction bases unmatched: 10. The germline gives CDR1 SGHVS, CDR2 FQNEAQ. The CDR3 is 16 residues long. CDR3 DNA sequence: TGTGCCAGCAGCAGACGCCCGGGACAGGGGGCCTATGAGCAGTTCTTC. Amino acid sequence: CASSRRPGQGAYEQFF.

The chain combines TRBV28 with TRBJ2-1; D is ambiguous. The CDR3 consists of 13 residues. The germline V and J ends were trimmed by 7 bases and 10 bases, with 17 bases remaining between them. Germline values: CDR1 MDHEN, CDR2 SYDVKM. CDR3 sequence (DNA): TGTGCCAGCACTACCCCGCACCGCCGGGAGCAGTTCTTC. Amino acids: CASTTPHRREQFF.

The chain couples TRBV6-5 to TRBJ1-2; TRBD1 agrees at 9 bases. J was trimmed by 5 bases and V by 4 bases; bases with no gene match: 8. The CDR3 has 15 residues. Germline CDR1 and CDR2: MNHEY and SVGAGI. CDR3 residues: CASSSTGTGLYGYTF. The CDR3 DNA sequence: TGTGCCAGCAGTTCCACCGGGACAGGGTTGTATGGCTACACCTTC.

The CDR3 protein is CASSQMPGQRNTGELFF. As DNA, the CDR3 is TGTGCCAGCAGCCAAATGCCGGGACAACGTAACACCGGGGAGCTGTTTTTT. V usage is TRBV7-3 and J usage is TRBJ2-2; maybe TRBD1 (6 bases). Trimming pared 5 bases from V and 2 bases from J, leaving 18 bases between. The CDR3 totals 17 residues. Germline assignment: CDR1 SGHTA and CDR2 FQGTGA.

The rearrangement links TRBV6-6 to TRBJ2-1, with TRBD2 identical over 7 bases. The CDR3 extends over 14 amino acids. The germline V gene encodes CDR1 MNHNY and CDR2 SVGAGI (reference sequence). The V segment lost 4 bases and the J segment 8 bases; nucleotides outside the gene matches: 8. DNA of the CDR3: TGTGCCAGCAGTTTCGGACTAGGCATGGATGAGCAGTTCTTC. Its translation is CASSFGLGMDEQFF.

This sequence joins TRBV2 and TRBJ2-2; 7 nucleotides agree with TRBD1. The CDR3 is made up of 14 amino acids. Germline CDR1 is SNHLY and CDR2 is FYNNEI. Trimming cost V 8 bases and J 5 bases; bases outside gene matches: 8. The CDR3 sequence is CASFRQGQTGELFF. CDR3 sequence (DNA): TGTGCCAGCTTTAGACAGGGCCAGACCGGGGAGCTGTTTTTT.

This clone has a single count. The chain recombines TRBV7-9 with TRBJ1-4; the D gene is possibly TRBD1 (5 bases). This CDR3 has 14 residues. V was clipped by 5 bases and J by 4 bases, with 11 bases between them. CDR1 and CDR2 (germline): SEHNR, FQNEAQ (reference sequence). The CDR3 loop reads CASSGGPINEKLFF. The CDR3 bases are TGTGCCAGCAGCGGGGGACCGATTAATGAAAAACTGTTTTTT.

The chain combines TRBV6-1 with TRBJ1-1; D is undetermined. The germline V and J ends were trimmed by 3 bases and 0 bases, with 8 bases remaining between them. CDR3 size: 14 residues. CDR1 is MNHNS, CDR2 SASEGT, per germline. CDR3 amino acids: CASSESVVNTEAFF. CDR3 DNA: TGTGCCAGCAGTGAGTCAGTGGTGAACACTGAAGCTTTCTTT.

The chain is built from TRBV14 and TRBJ2-5, with TRBD2 matching 9 bases. Per the germline V gene, CDR1 is SGHDN and CDR2 is FVKESK. Germline trimming cut 0 bases from V and 0 bases from J; bases unmatched to any gene: 5. The CDR3 contains 17 residues. DNA of the CDR3: TGTGCCAGCAGCCAAGATCCTAGCGGGGAAAACCAAGAGACCCAGTACTTC. Protein product: CASSQDPSGENQETQYF.

The V call is TRBV2, the J call TRBJ1-6, with D unclear. Deletions cut 8 bases from V and 0 bases from J, with 11 bases between. CDR1 SNHLY and CDR2 FYNNEI come from the germline V gene. This CDR3 spans 15 amino acids. The CDR3 DNA follows: TGTGCCAGCCTGGACGGAGGCTCCTATAATTCACCCCTCCACTTT. Translated: CASLDGGSYNSPLHF.

This sequence joins TRBV7-9 and TRBJ2-7; the D is unclear. The ends were cut back, 3 bases at V and 8 bases at J, with 11 bases in the middle. This CDR3 region has 12 residues. Germline V gene sequence: CDR1 SEHNR, CDR2 FQNEAQ (reference sequence). The CDR3: CASSFEAAKQYF. DNA for the CDR3: TGTGCCAGCAGCTTCGAGGCGGCGAAGCAGTACTTC.

The J gene is TRBJ1-2, the V gene TRBV9; D is unclear. Trimming took off 4 bases at V and 1 base at J, with 17 bases between the two ends. The CDR3 contains 16 residues. Germline CDR1 is SGDLS and CDR2 is YYNGEE. CDR3 region: CASSPSSQLFNYGYTF. CDR3 bases: TGTGCCAGCAGCCCAAGCAGCCAGCTTTTTAACTATGGCTACACCTTC.

V and J are TRBV11-2 and TRBJ2-3; D is unclear. The germline V gene has CDR1 SGHAT and CDR2 FQNNGV. V lost 2 bases and J 3 bases, leaving 6 bases between the germline ends. This CDR3 has 13 amino acids. In nucleotides, the CDR3 is TGTGCCAGCAGCTTATCTCTGACAGATACGCAGTATTTT. This sequence encodes CASSLSLTDTQYF. The entire variable domain, with the rest obtained from reference TRBV11-2 and TRBJ2-3, is as follows: EAGVAQSPRYKIIEKRQSVAFWCNPISGHATLYWYQQILGQGPKLLIQFQNNGVVDDSQLPKDRFSAERLKGVDSTLKIQPAKLEDSAVYLCASSLSLTDTQYFGPGTRLTVL.

This clone appeared once. The chain couples TRBV5-1 to TRBJ2-3; 12 nucleotides line up with TRBD2. V shed 4 bases and J 5 bases; nucleotides not matched to a gene: 8. The CDR3 runs 16 residues. The germline gives CDR1 SGHRS, CDR2 YFSETQ. The CDR3 DNA is TGCGCCAGCAGCCCTAGCGGGAGGGCCGTTGGAGATACGCAGTATTTT. Translation: CASSPSGRAVGDTQYF. Combining the CDR3 with reference TRBV5-1 and TRBJ2-3 gives the whole variable domain KAGVTQTPRYLIKTRGQQVTLSCSPISGHRSVSWYQQTPGQGLQFLFEYFSETQRNKGNFPGRFSGRQFSNSRSEMNVSTLELGDSALYLCASSPSGRAVGDTQYFGPGTRLTVL.

The CDR3 reads CSVAPSVWGWEQYF. Written as DNA, the CDR3 is TGCAGCGTAGCCCCTAGCGTTTGGGGATGGGAGCAGTACTTC. This rearrangement joins TRBV29-1 to TRBJ2-7; tentative D call: TRBD2 (6 bases). CDR3 length equals 14 residues. The germline V gene encodes CDR1 SQVTM and CDR2 ANQGSEA. V lost 6 bases, J lost 7 bases, and 22 bases lay in between.

The CDR3 DNA reads TGTGCCAGCAGCTTAAGAGCGGACGGGGGGAACATTCAGTACTTC. It encodes CASSLRADGGNIQYF. The V and J genes are TRBV7-2 and TRBJ2-4, with 7 bases identical to TRBD2. The CDR3 has 15 amino acids. From germline, CDR1 is SGHTA and CDR2 FQGNSA. Germline trimming cut 2 bases from V and 7 bases from J; bases unmatched to any gene: 8.

In this sample, this clone turned up once. The chain recombines TRBV5-6 with TRBJ1-1; 10 bases are shared with TRBD1. Trimming at V came to 1 base and at J to 5 bases, leaving 5 bases not matched to a gene. Germline V gives CDR1 SGHDT, CDR2 YYEEEE. The CDR3 is 15 amino acids. The CDR3 spells CASSLWGQGWTEAFF. CDR3 DNA sequence: TGTGCCAGCAGCTTGTGGGGACAGGGGTGGACTGAAGCTTTCTTT.

The chain's CDR3 is CASSYRGHQETQYF. The CDR3 DNA sequence: TGTGCCAGCAGTTACCGGGGTCACCAAGAGACCCAGTACTTC. The chain links TRBV6-5 to TRBJ2-5, with a weak D call TRBD2 (5 bases). V was pared by 2 bases and J by 0 bases, with 7 bases between. CDR3 size: 14 residues. Germline V lookup: CDR1 MNHEY, CDR2 SVGAGI.

In DNA form, the CDR3 reads TGCGCCAGCAGCTCACCAGGGGTTGGAAACACCATATATTTT. This codes for CASSSPGVGNTIYF. This chain joins TRBV5-1 and TRBJ1-3, with D maybe TRBD1 (6 bases). From germline, CDR1 is SGHRS and CDR2 YFSETQ. The CDR3 runs 14 residues. Trimming took off 3 bases at V and 3 bases at J, with 10 bases between the two ends. Based on the CDR3 plus reference TRBV5-1 and TRBJ1-3, the full variable domain is KAGVTQTPRYLIKTRGQQVTLSCSPISGHRSVSWYQQTPGQGLQFLFEYFSETQRNKGNFPGRFSGRQFSNSRSEMNVSTLELGDSALYLCASSSPGVGNTIYFGEGSWLTVV.

This chain uses TRBV5-6 with TRBJ2-7; 7 bases fit TRBD1. The CDR3 is 16 amino acids. The V gene end was trimmed by 0 bases and the J gene end by 2 bases; junction bases not matched to a gene: 8. Germline CDR1 is SGHDT and CDR2 is YYEEEE. Written as DNA, the CDR3 is TGTGCCAGCAGCTTGGCTTCCGGGACAGCTCCCTACGAGCAGTACTTC. This translates into CASSLASGTAPYEQYF.

This CDR3 reads CASSRRGAGYYEQYF. The CDR3 bases are TGTGCCAGCAGCCGAAGGGGGGCGGGGTACTACGAGCAGTACTTC. This chain links TRBV28 with TRBJ2-5; either TRBD1 or TRBD2 may supply D (6 bases each). Gene TRBJ2-7 matches the end of the DNA better, so the J call may be wrong. Germline CDR1 is MDHEN and CDR2 is SYDVKM. CDR3 length equals 15 residues.

The chain links TRBV5-4 to TRBJ2-2; 8 nucleotides line up with TRBD1. This CDR3 spans 17 amino acids. Trimming cost V 6 bases and J 2 bases; bases outside gene matches: 12. Per the germline V gene, CDR1 is SGHNT and CDR2 is YYREEE (reference sequence). The CDR3 nucleotides read TGTGCCAGCATCCAGACAGGGGATAAGGTCAACACCGGGGAGCTGTTTTTT. As protein: CASIQTGDKVNTGELFF. Filled out from reference TRBV5-4 and TRBJ2-2, the complete variable domain reads ETGVTQSPTHLIKTRGQQVTLRCSSQSGHNTVSWYQQALGQGPQFIFQYYREEENGRGNFPPRFSGLQFPNYSSELNVNALELDDSALYLCASIQTGDKVNTGELFFGEGSRLTVL.

The J gene is TRBJ2-5, the V gene TRBV28, with no clear D. The ends were cut back, 3 bases at V and 4 bases at J, with 33 bases in the middle. The CDR3 is 21 amino acids. Looked up from germline, CDR1 is MDHEN and CDR2 is SYDVKM. DNA for the CDR3: TGTGCCAGCAGTTTGACACCCCTTTTTAAGCCGGTCCGATCGTCCCCAGAGACCCAGTACTTC. It codes for CASSLTPLFKPVRSSPETQYF.